The 18 T cell receptor beta chains presented below share a single source sample, sequenced in a study of cytomegalovirus exposure and HLA in healthy donors. Use of 60 Vbeta and 13 Jbeta primers characterized the PCR. Measured with immunoSEQ multiplex PCR; TCRdb has only the in-frame clones, and not every one. The sample consists of 120,000 or so clones, under 80% of them appearing once. Sequences were obtained from PBMCs. Receptor source: a man aged 35 to 55 in good health and CMV-seropositive.

The J gene is TRBJ1-2, the V gene TRBV7-2, with D hard to call. Trimming removed 3 bases from V and 4 bases from J, with 3 bases in between. The CDR3 sequence is 11 residues long. CDR1 is SGHTA, CDR2 FQGNSA, per germline. CDR3 sequence: CASSLRYGYTF. The CDR3 DNA reads as TGTGCCAGCAGCTTGCGCTATGGCTACACCTTC.

The chain employs TRBV5-1 and TRBJ2-1; 7 positions match TRBD1. V lost 0 bases, J lost 6 bases, and 3 bases stayed unmatched. This CDR3 spans 14 amino acids. CDR1 SGHRS and CDR2 YFSETQ come from the germline V gene. CDR3 DNA sequence: TGCGCCAGCAGCTTGGGGACAGGACGCAATGAGCAGTTCTTC. Protein sequence: CASSLGTGRNEQFF.

J is TRBJ2-1 and V is TRBV10-2; D is perhaps TRBD2 (6 bases). The length of the CDR3 is 16 residues. Germline CDR1 reads WSHSY; CDR2 reads SAAADI. The V and J ends lost 1 base and 8 bases respectively, with 18 bases between them. This CDR3 reads CASSEFYGSRQDEQFF. In DNA form, the CDR3 reads TGCGCCAGCAGTGAGTTTTACGGGAGCCGGCAGGATGAGCAGTTCTTC.

The V gene is TRBV4-3, the J gene TRBJ2-2, with D possibly being TRBD1 (5 bases). CDR3 length equals 16 residues. The V gene lost 6 bases and the J gene lost 2 bases, with 16 bases spanning the gap. CDR1 and CDR2 from the germline V gene are LGHNA and YSLEER. CDR3 in DNA: TGCGCCAGCAGGGATTGGACACCCCTTAACACCGGGGAGCTGTTTTTT. Amino acids: CASRDWTPLNTGELFF.

The chain joins TRBV9 to TRBJ2-7; D unclear. This CDR3 is 15 amino acids long. Between the trimmed V and J ends, which lost 0 bases and 2 bases, there was a span of 12 bases. Germline V lookup: CDR1 SGDLS, CDR2 YYNGEE. This CDR3 reads CASSVESQRPYEQYF. As DNA, the CDR3 is TGTGCCAGCAGCGTAGAAAGTCAGCGACCCTACGAGCAGTACTTC.

This chain joins TRBV19 and TRBJ1-2, with 7 bases matching TRBD1. Per the germline V gene, CDR1 is LNHDA and CDR2 is SQIVND (reference sequence). This CDR3 region has 14 residues. Trimming took 5 bases from V and 5 from J; bases not matched to a gene: 8. CDR3 DNA: TGTGCCAGTAGTCCCGGGGACAGAAAATATGGCTACACCTTC. This encodes CASSPGDRKYGYTF.

This clone was seen once. The chain couples TRBV18 to TRBJ2-2; a weak D match, TRBD1 (5 bases). The V and J ends lost 2 bases and 4 bases respectively, with 17 bases between them. This CDR3 has 17 residues. The germline V gene encodes CDR1 KGHSH and CDR2 LQKENI. The CDR3 coding sequence is TGTGCCAGCTCACCATTAATCCCAGCTCAGGGCACCGGGGAGCTGTTTTTT. Translating it yields CASSPLIPAQGTGELFF.

The chain employs TRBV2 and TRBJ2-5; TRBD1 matches at 8 bases. V dropped 7 bases and J dropped 3; count of bases not matched to a gene: 10. Germline CDR1 reads SNHLY; CDR2 reads FYNNEI. The CDR3 totals 15 residues. This CDR3 is CASNRDRPKEETQYF. The CDR3 region has the DNA TGTGCCAGCAACCGGGACAGGCCTAAGGAAGAGACCCAGTACTTC.

The chain uses TRBV7-2 and TRBJ1-2; D is unresolved. V lost 0 bases, J lost 6 bases, and 11 bases lay in between. CDR3 length: 14 residues. Germline lookup yields CDR1 SGHTA and CDR2 FQGNSA. CDR3 sequence (DNA): TGTGCCAGCAGCTTAGCTCCGACACCTGATGGCTACACCTTC. Its translation: CASSLAPTPDGYTF.

This clone was recorded a few times. This rearrangement joins TRBV19 to TRBJ1-2; a possible D gene is TRBD1 (5 bases). Trimming took 1 base from V and 5 from J, leaving 14 bases between them. Germline assignment: CDR1 LNHDA and CDR2 SQIVND (reference sequence). The CDR3 sequence is 15 residues long. CDR3 in DNA: TGTGCCAGTAGTATAGTCGGGGGTGGAGAGTATGGCTACACCTTC. Protein product: CASSIVGGGEYGYTF.

The V and J genes are TRBV7-9 and TRBJ2-5; TRBD1 is a possible D gene (5 bases). Germline lookup yields CDR1 SEHNR and CDR2 FQNEAQ (reference sequence). The CDR3 has 14 amino acids. V was pared by 3 bases and J by 2 bases, with 10 bases between. In nucleotides, the CDR3 is TGTGCCAGCAGCTTGGCAGGGCCTCAAGAGACCCAGTACTTC. Its protein is CASSLAGPQETQYF.

This chain connects TRBV28 to TRBJ2-7; 9 positions agree with TRBD1. V was pared by 6 bases and J by 3 bases, with 12 bases of the junction left unmatched. The CDR3 sequence is 16 residues long. Germline loops: CDR1 MDHEN, CDR2 SYDVKM. The CDR3 DNA is TGTGCCAGCAGGGGAACCGGGGACAGGGTCGACTACGAGCAGTACTTC. Encoded protein: CASRGTGDRVDYEQYF.

V is TRBV2 and J is TRBJ1-2; 8 nucleotides agree with TRBD1. The CDR3 loop spans 15 amino acids. V gave up 6 bases and J gave up 3 bases; unmatched junction bases: 9. The germline gives CDR1 SNHLY, CDR2 FYNNEI. The CDR3 DNA sequence: TGTGCCAGCAGGGGCGGACAGGGTGAGGACTATGGCTACACCTTC. The encoded protein is CASRGGQGEDYGYTF. The variable domain in full, completed from reference TRBV2 and TRBJ1-2, reads EPEVTQTPSHQVTQMGQEVILRCVPISNHLYFYWYRQILGQKVEFLVSFYNNEISEKSEIFDDQFSVERPDGSNFTLKIRSTKLEDSAMYFCASRGGQGEDYGYTFGSGTRLTVV.

The chain recombines TRBV9 with TRBJ2-3, with 13 bases fitting TRBD2. Trimming took 4 bases from V and 4 from J; bases not matched to a gene: 6. This CDR3 comprises 16 residues. The germline V gene encodes CDR1 SGDLS and CDR2 YYNGEE. CDR3 protein: CASSPRTSGSSDTQYF. CDR3 DNA: TGTGCCAGCAGCCCTCGGACTAGCGGGAGTTCAGATACGCAGTATTTT. Looking up the rest from reference TRBV9 and TRBJ2-3 gives the full variable domain: DSGVTQTPKHLITATGQRVTLRCSPRSGDLSVYWYQQSLDQGLQFLIQYYNGEERAKGNILERFSAQQFPDLHSELNLSSLELGDSALYFCASSPRTSGSSDTQYFGPGTRLTVL.

The gene calls are TRBV25-1 and TRBJ1-1, with unresolved D. The V gene lost 7 bases and the J gene lost 3 bases, with 9 bases spanning the gap. Germline values: CDR1 MGHDK, CDR2 SYGVNS. This CDR3 contains 12 residues. The CDR3 spells CASMRTDTEAFF. Written as DNA, the CDR3 is TGTGCCAGCATGAGAACGGACACTGAAGCTTTCTTT.

The rearrangement uses TRBV6-5 and TRBJ2-1, with a possible D match to TRBD2 (5 bases). The CDR3 consists of 12 residues. Germline CDR1 reads MNHEY; CDR2 reads SVGAGI. Deletions cut 6 bases from V and 9 bases from J, with 12 bases between. In DNA form, the CDR3 reads TGTGCCAGCAGCCGGGGTATCGGTGAGCAGTTCTTC. Its translation is CASSRGIGEQFF.

This clone has only one observation. This chain links TRBV27 with TRBJ2-2; D ambiguous. The CDR3 is 11 amino acids. V was trimmed by 8 bases and J by 2 bases, leaving 3 bases between them. Looked up from germline, CDR1 is MNHEY and CDR2 is SMNVEV (reference sequence). The CDR3 DNA follows: TGTGCCAGCGGCAACACCGGGGAGCTGTTTTTT. It codes for CASGNTGELFF.

The chain recombines TRBV7-2 with TRBJ2-2, with TRBD1 as a possible D gene (6 bases). This CDR3 contains 16 residues. V gave up 0 bases and J gave up 2 bases, with 10 bases separating them. Germline CDR1 reads SGHTA; CDR2 reads FQGNSA. The CDR3 nucleotides read TGTGCCAGCAGCTTAGCCCGACAGGAAAACACCGGGGAGCTGTTTTTT. Protein: CASSLARQENTGELFF.